This record looks at one T cell receptor beta chain sequence and its context. Original processing notes: Amplification of reference gene primers provided the estimated nucleated cell counts. Only in-frame clones appear in the TCRdb table, and some are missing; sequencing was by immunoSEQ multiplex PCR. V and J calls and clone size are those listed in that table; D and trimming were worked out from the DNA. The sample holds fewer than 250,000 clones, about 82% seen once. This specimen comes from a study of blood T cell repertoires in COVID-19. The sequencing sample was made of peripheral blood. This TCR came from a woman older than 75 with COVID-19, enrolled during active disease.

CDR3 region: CASSPPSYSMGTDTQYF. The CDR3 region has the DNA TGTGCCAGCTCACCACCGTCCTACTCTATGGGCACAGATACGCAGTATTTT. This rearrangement joins TRBV18 to TRBJ2-3, with unresolved D. V was shortened by 0 bases and J by 1 base, with 14 bases between the two germline ends. This CDR3 is built from 17 residues. CDR1 is KGHSH and CDR2 is LQKENI in the germline V gene.